This TCR beta chain was sequenced for a study of technical replicates of blood from a few donors listed by TCRdb under 2017. Library creation used the immunoSEQ multiplex PCR assay. TCRdb carries this immuneACCESS record with in-frame sequences only. Its versions omit some clonotypes, under half of them owing to an unresolved V gene in the studies checked, with the rest unexplained. The sample table contains about 85,000 clones; only one count was recorded for 85% to 95% of them. The ten largest clonotypes hold roughly 0.25% of the sample. As regards this clone: Its antigen is currently not known. No base quality information exists; no much larger clone differs at one position.

V is shortened by 6 bases, J by 6 bases, and the region joining them spans 18 bases. Sequences SNHLY (CDR1) and FYNNEI (CDR2) are obtained from the germline V gene. The CDR3 spans 14 residues, from the cysteine through the phenylalanine. Only the CDR3 part of the read is kept: 42 bases, read in frame from the first base. The sequencing input was T cells isolated from PBMCs. The receptor chain draws on TRBV2 and TRBJ2-7; TRBD1 is a weak D gene call, 5 bases matching. This TCR was recovered from a human donor in good health. In nucleotides, the sequence is TGTGCCAGCAGGGGGCTCCGAGCATATATCGAGCAGTACTTC. It encodes CASRGLRAYIEQYF. The CDR3, completed at both ends by the reference TRBV2 and TRBJ2-7 genes, gives the full variable domain EPEVTQTPSHQVTQMGQEVILRCVPISNHLYFYWYRQILGQKVEFLVSFYNNEISEKSEIFDDQFSVERPDGSNFTLKIRSTKLEDSAMYFCASRGLRAYIEQYFGPGTRLTVT.